This T cell receptor beta chain came from a study of T cells in Graves' hyperthyroidism and ophthalmopathy. From RNA transcripts, TCR beta CDR3 regions were amplified. TCR CDR3 underwent first-round RT-PCR with the HTBI primer set. One entry per CDR3 protein, called by TCRdb with MiXCR from the multiplex PCR reads. Here the sample spans under 400,000 distinct CDR3 sequences, 21% being singletons. Points from the study as a whole: In blood, most of the thyroid clonotypes expanded above 0.001 were also present. Through a model of 13 V-J features, ophthalmopathy was separated from stable hyperthyroidism.

This clonotype was seen more than once but under ten times. Antigen specificity is unknown. The TCR originated in a woman aged 45-65 years with Graves' hyperthyroidism. The material sequenced was blood.

The CDR3 DNA reads TGTGCCAGCAGTCCCGGACAGGGGGTTCCCGCTAACTATGGCTACACCTTC. As protein: CASSPGQGVPANYGYTF. The chain links TRBV6-1 to TRBJ1-2; TRBD1 agrees at 10 bases. CDR1 is MNHNS, CDR2 SASEGT, per germline. The ends lost 5 bases at V and 0 bases at J; junction bases unmatched: 9. The CDR3 sequence is 17 residues long.